These 5 T cell receptor beta chains came from one sample sequenced in a study of T-cell reconstitution after alpha-beta-depleted transplantation in children. Preparation of the TCRbeta library involved a method that used unique molecular identifiers. MiXCR, run by TCRdb on the PCR reads, gives a single entry per CDR3 protein. The sample comprises hundreds of thousands of distinct CDR3 sequences, around 17% of which are singletons, and approximately 1% rests with the top ten. The sequences come from PBMCs from the stem cell graft donor, collected from the stem cell graft. The origin of the receptors is a human donor who donated a stem cell graft to a child with acute myeloid leukemia.

The chain has TRBV20-1 and TRBJ2-7; D may be TRBD1 (5 bases). The germline gives CDR1 DFQATT, CDR2 SNEGSKA (reference sequence). The CDR3 runs 13 residues. V lost 5 bases and J 7 bases, leaving 18 bases between the germline ends. Here the CDR3 reads CSALGAVNREQYF. CDR3 coding DNA: TGCAGTGCTTTAGGGGCAGTCAATCGGGAGCAGTACTTC.

There are many counts of this clonotype. This chain connects TRBV20-1 to TRBJ1-6; 10 nucleotides align to TRBD1. The germline V gene encodes CDR1 DFQATT and CDR2 SNEGSKA (reference sequence). J gave up 6 bases and V 6 bases, and 5 bases lay outside the gene matches. This CDR3 is 14 amino acids long. CDR3 DNA: TGCAGTGCAATTCGGGACAGGGGTAATTCACCCCTCCACTTT. It encodes CSAIRDRGNSPLHF.

The rearrangement uses TRBV13 and TRBJ2-3; TRBD2 agrees at 10 bases. Unmatched junction bases numbered 8, after V lost 7 bases and J lost 4 bases. CDR1 and CDR2 (germline): PRHDT, FYEKMQ (reference sequence). This CDR3 has 15 residues. The CDR3 spells CASTRTSGGADTQYF. In nucleotides, the CDR3 is TGTGCCAGCACTAGGACTAGCGGCGGGGCAGATACGCAGTATTTT.

This clonotype was observed a handful of times. The V call is TRBV7-6, the J call TRBJ2-2, with a weak D call TRBD2 (6 bases). V lost 1 base and J lost 4, with 10 bases in between. From germline, CDR1 is SGHVS and CDR2 FNYEAQ. The CDR3 totals 15 residues. In DNA form, the CDR3 reads TGTGCCAGCAGCTTAGTAGCGGCGGGCACCGGGGAGCTGTTTTTT. It yields the protein CASSLVAAGTGELFF.

About this clonotype itself: Compared with germline, one end of the junction differs, possibly owing to a read error. V usage is TRBV7-2 and J usage is TRBJ1-4, with 10 bases aligning to TRBD1. CDR1 is SGHTA and CDR2 is FQGNSA in the germline V gene. The CDR3 covers 16 residues. CDR3 in DNA: TGTGCCAGCAGCCTTAGACAGGGGGCGGAAGGTGAAAAAGTGTTTTTT. Amino acids: CASSLRQGAEGEKVFF.